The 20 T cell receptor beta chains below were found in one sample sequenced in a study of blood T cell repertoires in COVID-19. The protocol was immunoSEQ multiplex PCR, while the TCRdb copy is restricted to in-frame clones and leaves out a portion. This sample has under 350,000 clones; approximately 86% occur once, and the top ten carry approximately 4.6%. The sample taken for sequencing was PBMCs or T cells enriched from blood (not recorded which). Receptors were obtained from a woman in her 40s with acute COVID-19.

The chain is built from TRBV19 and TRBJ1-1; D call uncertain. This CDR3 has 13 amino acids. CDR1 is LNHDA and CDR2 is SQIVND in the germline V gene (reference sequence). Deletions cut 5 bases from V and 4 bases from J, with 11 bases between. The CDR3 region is CASSPSQRTEAFF. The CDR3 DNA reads TGTGCCAGTAGTCCTAGCCAACGCACTGAAGCTTTCTTT.

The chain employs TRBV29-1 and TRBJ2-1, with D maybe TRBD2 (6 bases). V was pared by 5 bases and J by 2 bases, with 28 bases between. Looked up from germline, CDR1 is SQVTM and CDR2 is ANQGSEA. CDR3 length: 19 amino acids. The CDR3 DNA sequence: TGCAGCGTTATACGGCTTCTATCGGGAGACGGCCTACCCTACAATGAGCAGTTCTTC. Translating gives CSVIRLLSGDGLPYNEQFF.

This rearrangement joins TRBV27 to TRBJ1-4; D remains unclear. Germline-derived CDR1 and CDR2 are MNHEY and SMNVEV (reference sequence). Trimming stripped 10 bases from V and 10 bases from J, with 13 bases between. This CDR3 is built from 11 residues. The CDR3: CATRERRKLFF. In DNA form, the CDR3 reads TGTGCCACCCGGGAAAGGAGAAAACTGTTTTTT.

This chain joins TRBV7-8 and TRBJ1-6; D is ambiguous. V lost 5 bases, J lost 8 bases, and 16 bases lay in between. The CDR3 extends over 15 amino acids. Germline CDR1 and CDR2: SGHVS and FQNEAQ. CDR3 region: CASSSGSGQYSPLHF. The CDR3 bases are TGTGCCAGCAGCAGCGGGTCAGGCCAATATTCACCCCTCCACTTT.

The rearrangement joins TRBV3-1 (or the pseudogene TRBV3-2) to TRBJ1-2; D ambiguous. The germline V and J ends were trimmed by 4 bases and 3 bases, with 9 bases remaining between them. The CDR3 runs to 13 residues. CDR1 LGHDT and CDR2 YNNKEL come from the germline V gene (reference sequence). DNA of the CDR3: TGTGCCAGCAGCCGAGAGAGCCACTATGGCTACACCTTC. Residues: CASSRESHYGYTF.

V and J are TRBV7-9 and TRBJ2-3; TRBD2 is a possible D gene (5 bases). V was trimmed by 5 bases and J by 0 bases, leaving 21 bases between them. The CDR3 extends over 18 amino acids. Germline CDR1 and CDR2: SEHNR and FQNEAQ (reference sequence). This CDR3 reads CASSPGRAGLPSTDTQYF. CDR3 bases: TGTGCCAGCAGCCCCGGTCGGGCGGGCCTGCCTAGCACAGATACGCAGTATTTT. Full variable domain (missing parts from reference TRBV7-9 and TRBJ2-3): DTGVSQNPRHKITKRGQNVTFRCDPISEHNRLYWYRQTLGQGPEFLTYFQNEAQLEKSRLLSDRFSAERPKGSFSTLEIQRTEQGDSAMYLCASSPGRAGLPSTDTQYFGPGTRLTVL.

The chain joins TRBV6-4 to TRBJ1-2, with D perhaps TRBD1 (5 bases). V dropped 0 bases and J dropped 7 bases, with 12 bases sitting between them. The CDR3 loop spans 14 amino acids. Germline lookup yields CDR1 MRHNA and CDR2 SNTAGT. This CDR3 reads CASSDSGQGGGYTF. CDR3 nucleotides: TGTGCCAGCAGTGACTCGGGGCAGGGAGGTGGCTACACCTTC.

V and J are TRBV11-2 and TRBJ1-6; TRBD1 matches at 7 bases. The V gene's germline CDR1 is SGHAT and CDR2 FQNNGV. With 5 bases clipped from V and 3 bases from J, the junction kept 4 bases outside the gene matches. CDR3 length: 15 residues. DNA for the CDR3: TGTGCCAGCAGCACCCGACAGGGCTATAATTCACCCCTCCACTTT. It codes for CASSTRQGYNSPLHF.

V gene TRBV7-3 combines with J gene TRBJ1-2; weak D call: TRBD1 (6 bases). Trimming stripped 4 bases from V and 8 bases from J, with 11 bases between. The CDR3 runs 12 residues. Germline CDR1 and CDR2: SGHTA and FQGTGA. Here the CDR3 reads CASSSKGEGYTF. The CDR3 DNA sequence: TGTGCCAGCAGCTCTAAGGGGGAAGGCTACACCTTC.

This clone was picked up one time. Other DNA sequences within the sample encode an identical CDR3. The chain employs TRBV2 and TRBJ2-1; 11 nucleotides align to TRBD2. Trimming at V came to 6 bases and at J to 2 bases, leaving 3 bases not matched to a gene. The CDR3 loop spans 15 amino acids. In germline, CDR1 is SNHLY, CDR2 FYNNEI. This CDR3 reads CASRLLAGAYNEQFF. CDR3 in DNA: TGTGCCAGCAGACTACTAGCGGGAGCCTACAATGAGCAGTTCTTC.

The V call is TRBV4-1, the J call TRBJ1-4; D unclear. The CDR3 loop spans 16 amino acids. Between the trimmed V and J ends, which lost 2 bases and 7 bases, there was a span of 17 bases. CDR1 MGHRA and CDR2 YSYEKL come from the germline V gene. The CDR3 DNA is TGCGCCAGCAGCCAATCGGGGAGTCCAGCAACTGAAAAACTGTTTTTT. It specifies CASSQSGSPATEKLFF.

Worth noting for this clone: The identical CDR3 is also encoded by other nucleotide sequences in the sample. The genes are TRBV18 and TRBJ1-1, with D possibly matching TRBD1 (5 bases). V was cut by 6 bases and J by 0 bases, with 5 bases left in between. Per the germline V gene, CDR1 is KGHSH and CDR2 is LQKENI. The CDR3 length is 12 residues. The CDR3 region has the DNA TGTGCCAGCTCGGACATGAACACTGAAGCTTTCTTT. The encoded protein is CASSDMNTEAFF. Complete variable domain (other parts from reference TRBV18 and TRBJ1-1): NAGVMQNPRHLVRRRGQEARLRCSPMKGHSHVYWYRQLPEEGLKFMVYLQKENIIDESGMPKERFSAEFPKEGPSILRIQQVVRGDSAAYFCASSDMNTEAFFGQGTRLTVV.

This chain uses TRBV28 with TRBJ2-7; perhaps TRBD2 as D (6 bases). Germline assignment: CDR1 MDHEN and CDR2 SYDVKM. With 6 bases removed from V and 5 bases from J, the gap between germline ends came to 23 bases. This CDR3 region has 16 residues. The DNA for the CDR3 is TGTGCCAGCAGACGAATTCTAGCGTCGGTACACAACGAGCAGTACTTC. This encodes CASRRILASVHNEQYF.

The CDR3 sequence: CASSSNGVGTHGYTF. The CDR3 DNA sequence: TGTGCCAGCAGCTCAAACGGTGTGGGCACGCATGGCTACACCTTC. The rearrangement joins TRBV6-5 to TRBJ1-2; no clear D gene. The length of the CDR3 is 15 residues. Germline CDR1 is MNHEY and CDR2 is SVGAGI. Deletions cut 6 bases from V and 6 bases from J, with 20 bases between.

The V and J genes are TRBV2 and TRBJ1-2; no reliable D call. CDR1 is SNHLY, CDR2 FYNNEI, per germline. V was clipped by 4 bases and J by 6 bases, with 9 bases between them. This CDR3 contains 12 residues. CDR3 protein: CASSVTEDGYTF. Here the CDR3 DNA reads TGTGCCAGCAGTGTAACGGAGGATGGCTACACCTTC. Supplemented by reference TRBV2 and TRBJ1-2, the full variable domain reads EPEVTQTPSHQVTQMGQEVILRCVPISNHLYFYWYRQILGQKVEFLVSFYNNEISEKSEIFDDQFSVERPDGSNFTLKIRSTKLEDSAMYFCASSVTEDGYTFGSGTRLTVV.

The CDR3, as DNA: TGTGCCACCAAACCCCCCCGACTAGCAAGCCGTTACTCCTACAATGAGCAGTTCTTC. Protein product: CATKPPRLASRYSYNEQFF. The V gene is TRBV12-1, the J gene TRBJ2-1; the D call of TRBD2 is as the table states it, not checked on the DNA. TRBV12-1 is given as a pseudogene. CDR3 size: 19 residues.

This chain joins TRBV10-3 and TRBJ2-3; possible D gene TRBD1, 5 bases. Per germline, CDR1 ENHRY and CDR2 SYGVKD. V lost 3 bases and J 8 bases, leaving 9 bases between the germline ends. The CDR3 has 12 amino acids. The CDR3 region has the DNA TGTGCCATCAGTGAAGCACAGGCTACGCAGTATTTT. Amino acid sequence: CAISEAQATQYF.

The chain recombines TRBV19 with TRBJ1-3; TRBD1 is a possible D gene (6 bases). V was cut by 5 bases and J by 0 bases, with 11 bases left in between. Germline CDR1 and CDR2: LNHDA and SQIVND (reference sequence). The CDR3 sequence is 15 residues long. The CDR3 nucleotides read TGTGCCAGTAGTGTGGCAGGGGTCTCTGGAAACACCATATATTTT. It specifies CASSVAGVSGNTIYF.

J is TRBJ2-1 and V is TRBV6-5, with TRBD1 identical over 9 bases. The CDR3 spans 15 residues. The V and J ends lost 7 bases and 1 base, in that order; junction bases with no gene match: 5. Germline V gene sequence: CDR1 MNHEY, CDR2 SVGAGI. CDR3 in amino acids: CASNLQGASYNEQFF. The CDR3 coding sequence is TGTGCCAGCAATTTACAGGGGGCTTCCTACAATGAGCAGTTCTTC.

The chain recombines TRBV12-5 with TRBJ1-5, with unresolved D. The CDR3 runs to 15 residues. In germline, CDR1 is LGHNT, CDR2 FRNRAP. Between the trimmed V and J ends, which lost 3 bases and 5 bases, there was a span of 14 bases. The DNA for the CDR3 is TGTGCTAGTGGTTTAGTGGCCCGCAGCGATCAGCCCCAGCATTTT. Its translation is CASGLVARSDQPQHF.